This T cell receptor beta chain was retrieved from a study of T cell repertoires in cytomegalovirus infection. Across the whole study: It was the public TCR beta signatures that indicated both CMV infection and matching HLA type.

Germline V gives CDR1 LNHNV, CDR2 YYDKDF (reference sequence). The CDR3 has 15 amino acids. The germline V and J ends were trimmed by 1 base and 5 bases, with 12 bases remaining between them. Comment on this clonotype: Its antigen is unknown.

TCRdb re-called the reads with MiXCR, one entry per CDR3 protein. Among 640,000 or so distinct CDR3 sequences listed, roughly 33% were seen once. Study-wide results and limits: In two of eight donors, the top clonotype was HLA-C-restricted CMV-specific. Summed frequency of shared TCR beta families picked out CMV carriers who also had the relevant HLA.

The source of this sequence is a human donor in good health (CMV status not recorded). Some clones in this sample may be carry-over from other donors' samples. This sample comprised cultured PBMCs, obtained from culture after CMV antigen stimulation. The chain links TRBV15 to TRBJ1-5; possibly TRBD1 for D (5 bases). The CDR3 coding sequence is TGTGCCACCAGCAGAGCTGAGGGGCACTATCAGCCCCAGCATTTT. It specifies CATSRAEGHYQPQHF.